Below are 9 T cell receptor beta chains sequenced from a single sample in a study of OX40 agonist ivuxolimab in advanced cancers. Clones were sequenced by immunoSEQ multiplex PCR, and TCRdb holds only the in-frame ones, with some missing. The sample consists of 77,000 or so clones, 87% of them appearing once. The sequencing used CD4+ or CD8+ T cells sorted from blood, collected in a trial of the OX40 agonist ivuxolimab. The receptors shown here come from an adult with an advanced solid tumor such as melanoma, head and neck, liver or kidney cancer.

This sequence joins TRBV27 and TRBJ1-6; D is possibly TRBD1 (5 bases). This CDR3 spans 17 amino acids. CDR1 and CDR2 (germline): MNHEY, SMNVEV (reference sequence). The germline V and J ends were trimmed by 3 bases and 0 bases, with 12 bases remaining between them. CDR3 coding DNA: TGTGCCAGCAGTTTTAGGGGCAGGAGCTCCTATAATTCACCCCTCCACTTT. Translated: CASSFRGRSSYNSPLHF.

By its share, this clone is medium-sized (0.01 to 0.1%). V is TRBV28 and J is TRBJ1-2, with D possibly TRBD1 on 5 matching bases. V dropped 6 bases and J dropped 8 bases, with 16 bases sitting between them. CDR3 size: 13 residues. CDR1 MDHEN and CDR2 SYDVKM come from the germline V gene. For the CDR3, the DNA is TGTGCCAGCAGCTGGGGGACGGCGAGGGGCTACACCTTC. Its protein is CASSWGTARGYTF.

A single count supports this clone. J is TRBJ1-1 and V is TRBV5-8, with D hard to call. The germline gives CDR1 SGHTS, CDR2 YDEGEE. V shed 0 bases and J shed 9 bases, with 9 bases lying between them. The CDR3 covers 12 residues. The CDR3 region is CASSLGTTKAFF. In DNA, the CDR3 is TGTGCCAGCAGCTTGGGCACAACTAAAGCTTTCTTT.

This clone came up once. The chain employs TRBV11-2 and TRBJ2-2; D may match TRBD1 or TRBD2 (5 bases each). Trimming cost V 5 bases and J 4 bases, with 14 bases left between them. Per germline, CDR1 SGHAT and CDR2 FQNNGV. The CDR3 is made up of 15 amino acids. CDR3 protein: CASSRDRGSTGELFF. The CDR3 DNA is TGTGCCAGCAGCCGGGACCGGGGTAGCACCGGGGAGCTGTTTTTT.

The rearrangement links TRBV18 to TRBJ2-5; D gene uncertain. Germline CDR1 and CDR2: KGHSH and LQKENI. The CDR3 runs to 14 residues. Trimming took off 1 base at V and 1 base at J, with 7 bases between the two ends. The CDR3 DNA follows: TGTGCCAGCTCACCACGTGCGGTCCAAGAGACCCAGTACTTC. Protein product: CASSPRAVQETQYF.

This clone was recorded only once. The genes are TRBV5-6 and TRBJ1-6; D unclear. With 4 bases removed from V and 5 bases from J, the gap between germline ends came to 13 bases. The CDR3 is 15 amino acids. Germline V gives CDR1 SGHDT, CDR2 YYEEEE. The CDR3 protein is CASSRFGLNNSPLHF. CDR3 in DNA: TGTGCCAGCAGCCGCTTCGGACTGAATAATTCACCCCTCCACTTT.

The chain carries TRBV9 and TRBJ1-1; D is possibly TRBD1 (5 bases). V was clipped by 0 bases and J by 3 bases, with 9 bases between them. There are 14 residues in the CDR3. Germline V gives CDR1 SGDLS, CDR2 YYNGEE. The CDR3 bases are TGTGCCAGCAGCGTAGCTCTGGGGGACACTGAAGCTTTCTTT. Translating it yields CASSVALGDTEAFF.

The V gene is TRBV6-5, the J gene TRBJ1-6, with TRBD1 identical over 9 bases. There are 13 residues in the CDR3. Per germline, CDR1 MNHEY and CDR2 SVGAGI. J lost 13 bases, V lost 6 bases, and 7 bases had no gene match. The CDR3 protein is CASRGTGTRPLHF. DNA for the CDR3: TGTGCCAGCAGGGGGACAGGGACTAGGCCCCTCCACTTT.

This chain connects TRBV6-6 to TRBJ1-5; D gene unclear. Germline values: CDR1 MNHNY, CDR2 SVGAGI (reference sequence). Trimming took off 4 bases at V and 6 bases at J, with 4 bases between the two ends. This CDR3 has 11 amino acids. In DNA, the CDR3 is TGTGCCAGCAGTTTTGGTCAGCCCCAGCATTTT. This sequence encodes CASSFGQPQHF.